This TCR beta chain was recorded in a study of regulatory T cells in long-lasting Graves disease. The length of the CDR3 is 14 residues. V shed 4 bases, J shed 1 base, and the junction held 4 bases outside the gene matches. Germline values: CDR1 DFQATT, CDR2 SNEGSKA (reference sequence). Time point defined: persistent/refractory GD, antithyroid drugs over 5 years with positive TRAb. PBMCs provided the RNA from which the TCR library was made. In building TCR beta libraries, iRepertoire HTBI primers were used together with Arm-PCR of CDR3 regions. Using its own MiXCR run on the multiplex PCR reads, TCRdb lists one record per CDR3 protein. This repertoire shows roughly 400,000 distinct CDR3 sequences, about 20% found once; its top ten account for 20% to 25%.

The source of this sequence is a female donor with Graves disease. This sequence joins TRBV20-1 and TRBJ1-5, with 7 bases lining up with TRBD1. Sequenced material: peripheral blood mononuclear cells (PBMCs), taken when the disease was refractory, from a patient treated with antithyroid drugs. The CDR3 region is CSATEQGSNQPQHF. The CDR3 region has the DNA TGCAGTGCTACCGAACAGGGGAGCAATCAGCCCCAGCATTTT.